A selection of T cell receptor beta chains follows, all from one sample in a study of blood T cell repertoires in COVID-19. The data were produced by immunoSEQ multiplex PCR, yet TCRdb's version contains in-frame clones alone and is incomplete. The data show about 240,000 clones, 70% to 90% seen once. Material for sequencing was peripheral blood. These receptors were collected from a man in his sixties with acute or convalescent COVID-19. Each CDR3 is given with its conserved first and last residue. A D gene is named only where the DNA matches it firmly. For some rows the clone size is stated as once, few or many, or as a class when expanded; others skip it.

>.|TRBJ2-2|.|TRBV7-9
TGTGCCAGCAGCCCACAGGGTAAAGACACCGGGGAGCTGTTTTTT
CASSPQGKDTGELFF
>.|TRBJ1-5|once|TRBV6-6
TGTACCAGCAGTTCCGCGGTAAGCAATCAGCCCCAGCATTTT
CTSSSAVSNQPQHF
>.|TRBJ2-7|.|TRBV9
TGTGCCAGCAGCTTCCGCCGCAGGCACTCCTACGAGCAGTACTTC
CASSFRRRHSYEQYF
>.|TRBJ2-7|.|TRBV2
TGTGCCAGCTCCATGGCGACAGTTCCGCCCAGACACGAGCAGTACTTC
CASSMATVPPRHEQYF
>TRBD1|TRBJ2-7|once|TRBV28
TGTGCCAGCAGTTCCCCGACAGGGGGGGCCGTCGAGCAGTACTTC
CASSSPTGGAVEQYF
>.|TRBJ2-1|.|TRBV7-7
TGTGCTAGCAGCTTAGGGCGGTCGGACAATGAGCAGTTCTTC
CASSLGRSDNEQFF
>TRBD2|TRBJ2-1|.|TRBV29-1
TGCAGCGCGAGGCGGGGGGGTAGCGGGAGCGCCGGCGGTGAGCAGTTCTTC
CSARRGGSGSAGGEQFF
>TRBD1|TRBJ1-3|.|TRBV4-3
TGCGCCAGCAGCCAAGCAGGCGGACAGGGGTTTGGAAACACCATATATTTT
CASSQAGGQGFGNTIYF
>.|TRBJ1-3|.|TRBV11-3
TGTGCCAGCAGCTTAGCCTCCCTAATCTCTGGAAACACCATATATTTT
CASSLASLISGNTIYF
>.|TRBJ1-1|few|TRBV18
TGTGCCAGCTCACCGGGAGGGCTGAACACTGAAGCTTTCTTT
CASSPGGLNTEAFF
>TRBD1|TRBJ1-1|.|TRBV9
TGTGCCAGCAGCGCCGACAGGGACACTGAAGCTTTCTTT
CASSADRDTEAFF
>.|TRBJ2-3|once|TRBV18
TGTGCCAGCTCACCAAGGTCGGCGGGGAGAATGGATACGCAGTATTTT
CASSPRSAGRMDTQYF
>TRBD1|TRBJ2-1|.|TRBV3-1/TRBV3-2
TGTGCCAGCAGCCAATCGGACAGGTCCTGGAATGAGCAGTTCTTC
CASSQSDRSWNEQFF
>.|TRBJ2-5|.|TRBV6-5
TGTGCCAGCAGTCCAGGAACAGGGTACCAGTACTTC
CASSPGTGYQYF
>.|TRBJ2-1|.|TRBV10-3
TGTGCCATCAGTGCGGGACTCTTAACGGGGAATGAGCAGTTCTTC
CAISAGLLTGNEQFF
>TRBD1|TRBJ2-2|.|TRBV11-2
TGTGCCAGCAGACCTACTGGGACAGGAAACACCGGGGAGCTGTTTTTT
CASRPTGTGNTGELFF
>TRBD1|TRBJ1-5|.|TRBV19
TGTGCCAGTAAGGGCAGGGGGGATAATCAGCCCCAGCATTTT
CASKGRGDNQPQHF
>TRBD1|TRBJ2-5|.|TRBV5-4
TGTGCCAGCAGCAAATTTTATCACCGGGACAGTATACAAGAGACCCAGTACTTC
CASSKFYHRDSIQETQYF
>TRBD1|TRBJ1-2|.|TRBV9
TGTGCCAGCAGCCCTAGGACAGGGGTAAACTATGGCTACACCTTC
CASSPRTGVNYGYTF
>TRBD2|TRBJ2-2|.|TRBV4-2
TGTGCCAGCAGCCACAACACCGGGACTAGCGGGAGTGGGGAGCTGTTTTTT
CASSHNTGTSGSGELFF
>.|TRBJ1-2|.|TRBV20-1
TGCAGTGTAGTTTCTAACTATGGCTACACCTTC
CSVVSNYGYTF
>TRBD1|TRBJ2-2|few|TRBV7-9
TGTGCCAGCAGACCCGGGACAGGGACGAACACCGGGGAGCTGTTTTTT
CASRPGTGTNTGELFF
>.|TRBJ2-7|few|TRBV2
TGTGCCAGCAGTGAAGCGCTTCCCGGGCAGTACTTC
CASSEALPGQYF
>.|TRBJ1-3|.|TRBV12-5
TGTGCTAGTGGTTTGGGGGGACAACTGGAGGCAGGAAACACCATATATTTT
CASGLGGQLEAGNTIYF
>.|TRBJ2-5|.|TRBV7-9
TGTGCCAGCAGCCCTCGAGGCAGACCAGTTCAAGAGACCCAGTACTTC
CASSPRGRPVQETQYF
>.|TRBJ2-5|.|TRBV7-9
TGTGCCAGCAGCCTCGGAGGGACCCCAAAGACCCAGTACTTC
CASSLGGTPKTQYF